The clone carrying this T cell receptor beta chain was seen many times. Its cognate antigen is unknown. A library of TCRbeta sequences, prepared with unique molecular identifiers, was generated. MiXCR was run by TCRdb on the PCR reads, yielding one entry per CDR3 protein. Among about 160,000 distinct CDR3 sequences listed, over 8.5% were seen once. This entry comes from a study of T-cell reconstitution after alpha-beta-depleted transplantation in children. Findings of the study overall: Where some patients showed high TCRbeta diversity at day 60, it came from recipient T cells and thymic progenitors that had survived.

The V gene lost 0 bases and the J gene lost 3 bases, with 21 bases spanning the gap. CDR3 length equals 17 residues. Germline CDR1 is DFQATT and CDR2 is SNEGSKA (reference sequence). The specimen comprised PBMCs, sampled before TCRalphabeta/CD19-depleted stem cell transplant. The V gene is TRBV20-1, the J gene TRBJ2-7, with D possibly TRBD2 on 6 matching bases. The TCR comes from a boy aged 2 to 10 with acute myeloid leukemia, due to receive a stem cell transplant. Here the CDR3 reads CSARDEGSLATGYEQYF. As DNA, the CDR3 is TGCAGTGCTAGAGATGAAGGTAGCCTAGCGACGGGCTACGAGCAGTACTTC.